This T cell receptor (beta chain) was obtained from a study of T-cell memory formation after mild COVID-19. Trimming stripped 0 bases from V and 2 bases from J, with 17 bases between. Germline V gene sequence: CDR1 MGHRA, CDR2 YSYEKL. The CDR3 sequence is 17 residues long. One entry per CDR3 protein results from TCRdb running MiXCR on the 5' RACE reads. The sample has approximately 450,000 distinct CDR3 sequences; over 15% are singletons. The receptor was isolated from an adult woman who had mild COVID-19 (a few samples of this study predate the infection). Cell type and time point are not known. Sequencing was performed on PBMCs or a T cell subset sorted from them (not recorded which). The chain combines TRBV4-1 with TRBJ2-7, with D possibly TRBD1 on 6 matching bases. The CDR3 reads CASSQDAPGQGTYEQYF. CDR3 nucleotide sequence: TGCGCCAGCAGCCAAGATGCACCGGGGCAGGGGACCTACGAGCAGTACTTC.